The T cell receptor beta chain described here comes from a study of CXCR3-negative and CXCR3-positive naive CD8 T cells. Study conclusions and caveats: Partial loss of CXCR3 expression followed cryopreservation; most assays used fresh PBMCs.

All TRB cDNA libraries came from 5' RACE performed with UMI labels. From the 5' RACE reads, TCRdb lists one entry per CDR3 protein and no DNA. This table lists about 92,000 distinct CDR3 sequences. CDR3 length: 14 amino acids. CDR1 is MNHNY, CDR2 SVGAGI, per germline (reference sequence). On this clonotype itself: Its cognate antigen is unknown.

Sequenced sample: naive CXCR3- CD8+ T cells from blood. Subset noted: CD45RO-CCR7+CD27+CD95- naive CD8+ T cells lacking CXCR3 (TNR3-). V gene TRBV6-6 combines with J gene TRBJ2-3; TCRdb calls TRBD1, which cannot be checked without DNA. The TCR originated in a human donor in good health. Some clones in this sample may be carry-over from other donors' samples. This CDR3 is CASSYYRGTDTQYF.